This TCR beta chain stems from a study of cytomegalovirus exposure and HLA in healthy donors. Study-wide findings and caveats: The likely explanation for a cluster of highly shared sequence variants was sequencing artifact. Donors were assumed by presence/absence analyses to have roughly uniform sequencing depth. Among the most significant clusters, several appeared linked to common viral pathogens in a later analysis. According to reports, the classifier identified cytomegalovirus status with high specificity and sensitivity.

13 Jbeta primers and 60 Vbeta primers were used for the PCR. TCRdb's copy holds only in-frame clones and misses some; the assay was immunoSEQ multiplex PCR. The table records 95,000 to 150,000 clones, around 74% of them present only once. Remarks on this clone: As yet, its antigen is unknown.

This CDR3 is 13 amino acids long. The V and J ends lost 4 bases and 4 bases, in that order; junction bases with no gene match: 0. Germline V gives CDR1 SGHRS, CDR2 YFSETQ. V and J are TRBV5-1 and TRBJ2-3; 10 bases are a match to TRBD1. The clonotype was recovered from a man between 60 and 75 years old in good health and CMV-seropositive. Sequencing used PBMCs. CDR3 bases: TGCGCCAGCAGCGGACAGGGGGCAGATACGCAGTATTTT. The encoded protein is CASSGQGADTQYF.